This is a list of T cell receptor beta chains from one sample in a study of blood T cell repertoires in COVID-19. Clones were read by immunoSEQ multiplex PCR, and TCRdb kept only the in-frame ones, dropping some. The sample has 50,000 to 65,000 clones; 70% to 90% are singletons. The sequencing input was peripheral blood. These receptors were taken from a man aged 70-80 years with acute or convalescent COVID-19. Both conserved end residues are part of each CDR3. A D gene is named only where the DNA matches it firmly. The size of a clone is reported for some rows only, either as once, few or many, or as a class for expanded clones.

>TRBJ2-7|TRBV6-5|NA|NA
TGTGCCAGCATACTCGGACAGTCCTACGAGCAGTACTTC
CASILGQSYEQYF
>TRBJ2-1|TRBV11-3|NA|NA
TGTGCCAGCAGCCGGGGAAGGAGCTGGGATGAGCAGTTCTTC
CASSRGRSWDEQFF
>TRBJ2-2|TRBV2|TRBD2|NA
TGTGCCATCCTGGGACTAGCGGGGTTAAACACCGGGGAGCTGTTTTTT
CAILGLAGLNTGELFF
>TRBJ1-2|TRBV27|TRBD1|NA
TGTGCCAGCAGTTCCTTACTGACAGGGCCCTATGGCTACACCTTC
CASSSLLTGPYGYTF
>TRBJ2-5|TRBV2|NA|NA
TGTGCCAGCAGAAGACTAACCCAAGAGACCCAGTACTTC
CASRRLTQETQYF
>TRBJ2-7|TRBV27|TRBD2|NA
TGTGCCAGCAGTTTACTTTCTGGGACTAGCCTGAACGAGCAGTACTTC
CASSLLSGTSLNEQYF
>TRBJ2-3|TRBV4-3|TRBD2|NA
TGCGCCAGCAGCCAAGATTTTGCGGGGGGCCCTAGGGATACGCAGTATTTT
CASSQDFAGGPRDTQYF
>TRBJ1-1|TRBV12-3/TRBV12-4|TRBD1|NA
TGTGCCAGCAGATTGACAGGGGACCCTGAAGCTTTCTTT
CASRLTGDPEAFF
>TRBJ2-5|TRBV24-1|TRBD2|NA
TGTGCCACCAGTGCCCAGGGAGGGGTAGAGACCCAGTACTTC
CATSAQGGVETQYF
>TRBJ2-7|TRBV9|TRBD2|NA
TGTGCCAGCAGTACTCCGGGACTACGCGAGCAGTACTTC
CASSTPGLREQYF
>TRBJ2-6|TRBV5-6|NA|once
TGTGCCAGCAGCCCAGGGTTATCTGGGGCCAACGTCCTGACTTTC
CASSPGLSGANVLTF
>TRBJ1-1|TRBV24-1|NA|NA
TGTAGAAAGGGTCGAGGGGGACCAACAGGGAACACTGAAGCTTTCTTT
CRKGRGGPTGNTEAFF
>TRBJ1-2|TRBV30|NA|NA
TGTGCCTGGAACCAACAGGGTGCCAGCTATGGCTACACCTTC
CAWNQQGASYGYTF
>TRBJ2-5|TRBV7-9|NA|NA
TGTGCCAGCAGCTCTAGACAGGAAGCCTGGGAGACCCAGTACTTC
CASSSRQEAWETQYF
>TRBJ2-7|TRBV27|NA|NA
TGTGCCAGCGGACAGACGCTACGAGAGCAGTACTTC
CASGQTLREQYF
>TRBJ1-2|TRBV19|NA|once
TGTGCCAGTAGTGACCCCCCGGCAGGGGACTATGGCTACACCTTC
CASSDPPAGDYGYTF
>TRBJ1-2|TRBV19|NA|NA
TGTGCCAGTAGTTTAGTTGTCGACTATGGCTACACCTTC
CASSLVVDYGYTF
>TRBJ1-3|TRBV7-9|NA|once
TGTGCCAGCACCCTACTTGGTAGGTCTTCGGGTGTTGCTGGAAACACCATATATTTT
CASTLLGRSSGVAGNTIYF
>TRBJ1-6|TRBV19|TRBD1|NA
TGTGCCAGTAGGGGGGACAGGGACCATTCACCCCTCCACTTT
CASRGDRDHSPLHF
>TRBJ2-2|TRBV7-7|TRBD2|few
TGTGCCAGCAGCAAATGGACTAGCGGGGGGCCCAACACCGGGGAGCTGTTTTTT
CASSKWTSGGPNTGELFF
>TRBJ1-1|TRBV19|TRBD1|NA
TGTGCCAGTAGTATGGACCGGGACAGGCGGAGTGAAGCTTTCTTT
CASSMDRDRRSEAFF
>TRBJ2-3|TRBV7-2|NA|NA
TGTGCCAGCAGCTCCCAGGGTAACACAGATACGCAGTATTTT
CASSSQGNTDTQYF
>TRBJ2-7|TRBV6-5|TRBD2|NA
TGTGCCAGCAGTTCACCGGGAGGCAGGGTCCACGCCGAGCAGTACTTC
CASSSPGGRVHAEQYF
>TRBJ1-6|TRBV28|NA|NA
TGTGCCAGCAGTCCCCACAGCCTCTATAATTCACCCCTCCACTTT
CASSPHSLYNSPLHF
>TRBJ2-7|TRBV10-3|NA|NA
TGTGCCATCAGTACGGGGGCCTACGAGCAGTACTTC
CAISTGAYEQYF
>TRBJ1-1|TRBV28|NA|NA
TGTGCCAGCAGTTTAGGGCGTGAAGCTTTCTTT
CASSLGREAFF
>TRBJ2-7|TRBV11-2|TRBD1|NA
TGTGCCAGCAGCTTCGACAGGGACGTCGAGCAGTACTTC
CASSFDRDVEQYF
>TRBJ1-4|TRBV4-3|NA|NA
TGCGCCAGCAGCCATGCTCCTCTTGGGGGCACTAATGAAAAACTGTTTTTT
CASSHAPLGGTNEKLFF
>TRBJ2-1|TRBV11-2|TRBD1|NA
TGTGCCAGCAGCTTAATTGGGACAGGGTTTATCGATGAGCAGTTCTTC
CASSLIGTGFIDEQFF
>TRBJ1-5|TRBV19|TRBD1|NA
TGTGCCAGTAGTCTCTTCGCAGGACAGGGCTATCAGCCCCAGCATTTT
CASSLFAGQGYQPQHF
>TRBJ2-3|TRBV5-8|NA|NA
TGTGCCAGCAGCTCCCTTTTAGATACGCAGTATTTT
CASSSLLDTQYF
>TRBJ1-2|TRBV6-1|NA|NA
TGTGCCAGCAGTGAAGGAGAAGGGGCCTTTTATGGCTACACCTTC
CASSEGEGAFYGYTF
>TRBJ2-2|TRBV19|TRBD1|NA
TGTGCCAGTAGCGAGACAGGGGCCAACACCGGGGAGCTGTTTTTT
CASSETGANTGELFF
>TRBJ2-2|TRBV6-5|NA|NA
TGTGCCACCCGGAGGGACGGCGGGGAGCTGTTTTTT
CATRRDGGELFF
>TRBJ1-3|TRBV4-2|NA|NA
TGTGCCAGCAGCCAAGACGATATAGCGGGAAACACCATATATTTT
CASSQDDIAGNTIYF
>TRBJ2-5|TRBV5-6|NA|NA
TGTGCCAGCAGCTCCTCGACAGGCATCTATCAAGAGACCCAGTACTTC
CASSSSTGIYQETQYF
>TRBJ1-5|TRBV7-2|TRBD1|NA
TGTGCCAGCAGCTTAGGACAGGGGAGCGAGCCCCAGCATTTT
CASSLGQGSEPQHF
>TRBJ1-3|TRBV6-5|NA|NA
TGTGCCAGCAGTTCAAAACCTACTGGAAACACCATATATTTT
CASSSKPTGNTIYF
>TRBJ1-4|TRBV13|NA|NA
TGTGCCACCCCTCCAGAGAGGGATGAAAAACTGTTTTTT
CATPPERDEKLFF